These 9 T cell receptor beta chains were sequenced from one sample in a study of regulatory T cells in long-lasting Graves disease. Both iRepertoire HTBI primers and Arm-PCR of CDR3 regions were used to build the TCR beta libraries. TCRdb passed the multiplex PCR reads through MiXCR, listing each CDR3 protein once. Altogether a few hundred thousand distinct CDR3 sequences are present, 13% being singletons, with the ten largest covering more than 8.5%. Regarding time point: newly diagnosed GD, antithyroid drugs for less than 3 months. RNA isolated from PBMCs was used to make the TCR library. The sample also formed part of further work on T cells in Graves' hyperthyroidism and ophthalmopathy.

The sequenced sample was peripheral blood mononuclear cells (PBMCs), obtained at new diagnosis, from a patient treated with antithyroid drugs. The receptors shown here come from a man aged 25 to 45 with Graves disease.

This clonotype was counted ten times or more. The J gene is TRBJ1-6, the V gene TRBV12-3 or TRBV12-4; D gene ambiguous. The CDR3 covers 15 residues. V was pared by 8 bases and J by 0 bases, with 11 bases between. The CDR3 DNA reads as TGTGCCAGCTCAAGCAGGAGCTCCTATAATTCACCCCTCCACTTT. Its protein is CASSSRSSYNSPLHF.

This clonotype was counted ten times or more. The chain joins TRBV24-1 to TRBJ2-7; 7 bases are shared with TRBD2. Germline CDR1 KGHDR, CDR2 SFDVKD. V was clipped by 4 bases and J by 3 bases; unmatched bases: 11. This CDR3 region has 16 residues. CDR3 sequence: CATSERGTTGLYEQYF. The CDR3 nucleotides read TGTGCCACCAGTGAACGTGGGACTACCGGGCTCTACGAGCAGTACTTC.

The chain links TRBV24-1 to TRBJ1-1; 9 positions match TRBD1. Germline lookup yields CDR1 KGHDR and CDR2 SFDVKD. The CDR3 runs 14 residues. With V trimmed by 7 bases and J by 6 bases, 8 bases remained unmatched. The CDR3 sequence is CATRGQGQSAEAFF. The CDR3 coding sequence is TGTGCCACCAGGGGACAGGGACAAAGCGCTGAAGCTTTCTTT.

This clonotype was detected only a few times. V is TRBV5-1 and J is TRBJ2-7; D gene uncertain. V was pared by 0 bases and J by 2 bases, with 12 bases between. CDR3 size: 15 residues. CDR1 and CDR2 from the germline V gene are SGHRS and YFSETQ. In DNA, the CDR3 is TGCGCCAGCAGCTTGGAGGTAGCATCCACCTACGAGCAGTACTTC. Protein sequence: CASSLEVASTYEQYF.

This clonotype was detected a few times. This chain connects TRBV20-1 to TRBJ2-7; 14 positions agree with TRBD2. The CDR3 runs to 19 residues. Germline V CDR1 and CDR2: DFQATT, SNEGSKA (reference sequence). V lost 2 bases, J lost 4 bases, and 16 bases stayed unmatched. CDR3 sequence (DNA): TGCAGTGCTAGATCGACTAGACTAGCGGGAGGGCCGACTTCATACGAGCAGTACTTC. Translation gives CSARSTRLAGGPTSYEQYF.

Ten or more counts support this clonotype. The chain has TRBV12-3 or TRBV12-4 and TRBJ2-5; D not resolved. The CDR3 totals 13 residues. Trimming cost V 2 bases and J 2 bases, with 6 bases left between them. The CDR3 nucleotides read TGTGCCAGCAGTTTAATGGGGCAAGAGACCCAGTACTTC. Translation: CASSLMGQETQYF.

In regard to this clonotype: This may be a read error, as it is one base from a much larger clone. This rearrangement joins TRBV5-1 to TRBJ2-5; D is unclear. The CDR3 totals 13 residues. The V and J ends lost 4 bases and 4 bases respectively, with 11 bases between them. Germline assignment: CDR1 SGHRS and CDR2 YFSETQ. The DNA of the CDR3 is TGCGCCAGCAGCGGCCGTCTGTCAGAGACCCAGTACTTC. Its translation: CASSGRLSETQYF.

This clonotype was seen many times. The CDR3 spells CASSYGGEGGPQHF. For the CDR3, the DNA is TGTGCCAGCAGTTACGGGGGAGAAGGAGGACCCCAGCATTTT. The chain uses TRBV6-5 and TRBJ1-5; the D gene is possibly TRBD1 (5 bases). Trimming took off 2 bases at V and 10 bases at J, with 15 bases between the two ends. The germline CDR1 and CDR2 sequences are MNHEY and SVGAGI. The CDR3 consists of 14 residues.

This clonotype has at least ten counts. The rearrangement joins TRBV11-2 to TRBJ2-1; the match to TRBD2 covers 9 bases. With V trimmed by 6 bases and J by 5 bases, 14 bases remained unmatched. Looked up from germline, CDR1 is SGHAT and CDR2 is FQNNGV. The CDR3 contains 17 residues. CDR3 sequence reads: CASRPLRSSGVNNEQFF. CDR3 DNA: TGTGCCAGCAGGCCACTGAGGTCTAGCGGGGTGAACAATGAGCAGTTCTTC.